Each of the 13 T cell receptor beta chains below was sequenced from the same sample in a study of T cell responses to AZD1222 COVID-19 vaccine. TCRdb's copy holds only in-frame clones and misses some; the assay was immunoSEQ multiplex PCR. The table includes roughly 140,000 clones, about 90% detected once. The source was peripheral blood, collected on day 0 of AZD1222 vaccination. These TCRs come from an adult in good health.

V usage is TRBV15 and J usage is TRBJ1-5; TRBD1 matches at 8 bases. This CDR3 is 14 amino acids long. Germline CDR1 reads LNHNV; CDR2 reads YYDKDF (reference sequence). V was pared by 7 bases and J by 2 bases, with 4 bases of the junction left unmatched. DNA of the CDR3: TGTGCCACCAACGACAGGGGCGGCAATCAGCCCCAGCATTTT. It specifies CATNDRGGNQPQHF. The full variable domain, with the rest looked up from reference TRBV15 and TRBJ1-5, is DAMVIQNPRYQVTQFGKPVTLSCSQTLNHNVMYWYQQKSSQAPKLLFHYYDKDFNNEADTPDNFQSRRPNTSFCFLDIRSPGLGDTAMYLCATNDRGGNQPQHFGDGTRLSIL.

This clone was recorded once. CDR3 sequence (DNA): TGCGCCAGCAGCTTGGTTCCCGGAGTTTCCACAGATACGCAGTATTTT. It yields the protein CASSLVPGVSTDTQYF. The rearrangement uses TRBV5-1 and TRBJ2-3; D gene ambiguous. Germline assignment: CDR1 SGHRS and CDR2 YFSETQ. V lost 0 bases, J lost 2 bases, and 13 bases lay in between. The CDR3 contains 16 residues.

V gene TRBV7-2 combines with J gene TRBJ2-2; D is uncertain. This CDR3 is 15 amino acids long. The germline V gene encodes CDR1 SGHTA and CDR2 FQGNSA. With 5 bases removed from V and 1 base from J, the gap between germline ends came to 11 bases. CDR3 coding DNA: TGTGCCAGCAGCCTTCTGCCCCAGAACACCGGGGAGCTGTTTTTT. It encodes CASSLLPQNTGELFF.

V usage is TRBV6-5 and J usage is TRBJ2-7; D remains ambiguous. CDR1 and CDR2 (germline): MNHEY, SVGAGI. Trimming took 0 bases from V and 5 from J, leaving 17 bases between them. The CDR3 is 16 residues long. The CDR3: CASSYSKNVGWDEQYF. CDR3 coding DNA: TGTGCCAGCAGTTACTCGAAGAACGTCGGATGGGACGAGCAGTACTTC.

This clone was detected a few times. The CDR3, as DNA: TGTGCCAGCGGCTCTAGCGGTAGCTCCTACGAGCAGTACTTC. Residues: CASGSSGSSYEQYF. The rearrangement uses TRBV16 and TRBJ2-7; 7 nucleotides match TRBD2. Trimming removed 8 bases from V and 0 bases from J; junction bases left unmatched: 7. The length of the CDR3 is 14 residues. Per germline, CDR1 KGHSY and CDR2 FQNENV.

CDR3 in amino acids: CASSQQSRLPLHF. CDR3 DNA sequence: TGTGCCAGCAGCCAGCAGAGTCGCTTACCCCTCCACTTT. The rearrangement uses TRBV14 and TRBJ1-6; D is uncertain. CDR3 length: 13 amino acids. Germline CDR1 reads SGHDN; CDR2 reads FVKESK. V gave up 3 bases and J gave up 12 bases, with 12 bases separating them.

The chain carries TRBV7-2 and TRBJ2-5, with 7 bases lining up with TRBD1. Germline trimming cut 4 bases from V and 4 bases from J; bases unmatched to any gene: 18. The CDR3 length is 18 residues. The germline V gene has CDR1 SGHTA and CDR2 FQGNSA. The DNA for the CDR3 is TGTGCCAGCAGCTCCGGATGGGGCGGACAGGCCTTAGGAGAGACCCAGTACTTC. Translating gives CASSSGWGGQALGETQYF.

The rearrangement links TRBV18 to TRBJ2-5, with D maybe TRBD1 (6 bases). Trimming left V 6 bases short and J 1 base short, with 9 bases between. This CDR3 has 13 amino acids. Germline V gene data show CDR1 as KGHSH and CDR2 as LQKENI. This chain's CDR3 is CASSRTVQETQYF. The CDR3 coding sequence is TGTGCCAGCTCCCGGACAGTCCAAGAGACCCAGTACTTC. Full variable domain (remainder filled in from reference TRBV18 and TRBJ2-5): NAGVMQNPRHLVRRRGQEARLRCSPMKGHSHVYWYRQLPEEGLKFMVYLQKENIIDESGMPKERFSAEFPKEGPSILRIQQVVRGDSAAYFCASSRTVQETQYFGPGTRLLVL.

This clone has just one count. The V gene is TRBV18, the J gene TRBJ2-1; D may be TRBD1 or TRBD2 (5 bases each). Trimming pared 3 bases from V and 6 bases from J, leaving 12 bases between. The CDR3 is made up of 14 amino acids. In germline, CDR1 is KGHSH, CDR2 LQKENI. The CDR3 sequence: CASSPQGGGNEQFF. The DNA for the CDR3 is TGTGCCAGCTCACCCCAGGGTGGGGGCAATGAGCAGTTCTTC. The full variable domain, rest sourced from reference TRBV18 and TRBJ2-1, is NAGVMQNPRHLVRRRGQEARLRCSPMKGHSHVYWYRQLPEEGLKFMVYLQKENIIDESGMPKERFSAEFPKEGPSILRIQQVVRGDSAAYFCASSPQGGGNEQFFGPGTRLTVL.

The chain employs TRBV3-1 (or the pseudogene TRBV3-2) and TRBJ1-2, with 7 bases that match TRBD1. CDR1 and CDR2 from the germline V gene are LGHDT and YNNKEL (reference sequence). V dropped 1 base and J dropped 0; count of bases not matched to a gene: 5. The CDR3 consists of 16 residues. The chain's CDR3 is CASSQVRQGSNYGYTF. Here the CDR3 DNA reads TGTGCCAGCAGCCAAGTTCGACAGGGTTCTAACTATGGCTACACCTTC.

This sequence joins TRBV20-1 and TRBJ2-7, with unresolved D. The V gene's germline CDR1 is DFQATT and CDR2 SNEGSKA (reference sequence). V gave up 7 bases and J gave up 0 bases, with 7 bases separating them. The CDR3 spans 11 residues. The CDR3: CSVHSSYEQYF. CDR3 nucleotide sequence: TGCAGTGTACATAGCTCCTACGAGCAGTACTTC.

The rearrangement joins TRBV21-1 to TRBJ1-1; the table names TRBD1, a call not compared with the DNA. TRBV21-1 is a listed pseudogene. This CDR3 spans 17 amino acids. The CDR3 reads CASSNLGTGQGDLRAFF. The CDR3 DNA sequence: TGTGCCAGCAGCAATTTAGGCACGGGACAGGGGGATTTGAGAGCTTTCTTT.

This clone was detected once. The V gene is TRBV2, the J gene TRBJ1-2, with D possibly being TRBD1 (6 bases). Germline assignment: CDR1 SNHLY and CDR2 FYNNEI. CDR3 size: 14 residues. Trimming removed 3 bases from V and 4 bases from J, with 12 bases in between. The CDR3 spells CASSDRTATYGYTF. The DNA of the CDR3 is TGTGCCAGCAGTGATCGGACAGCTACCTATGGCTACACCTTC.